This is a list of T cell receptor beta chains from one sample in a study of blood T cell repertoires in COVID-19. The protocol was immunoSEQ multiplex PCR, while the TCRdb copy is restricted to in-frame clones and leaves out a portion. Here the sample spans 250,000 to 300,000 clones, over 65% being singletons. Sequenced sample: peripheral blood. These receptors all come from a woman aged 80 or older with acute or convalescent COVID-19. Each CDR3 is given with its conserved first and last residue. The D gene is left open where the match is weak. Size tells how often a clone was seen (once, few, many) or the class of an expanded clone, and some rows leave it out.

J gene: TRBJ2-2
clone size: NA
D gene: TRBD1
V gene: TRBV18
CDR3 protein: CASSSGTGGTGELFF
CDR3 DNA: TGTGCCAGCTCGTCCGGGACAGGGGGCACCGGGGAGCTGTTTTTT

J gene: TRBJ1-1
clone size: NA
D gene: NA
V gene: TRBV2
CDR3 protein: CASGSGTLNTEAFF
CDR3 DNA: TGTGCCAGCGGAAGCGGGACTTTGAACACTGAAGCTTTCTTT

J gene: TRBJ1-6
clone size: NA
D gene: NA
V gene: TRBV3-1/TRBV3-2
CDR3 protein: CASSPLGQDNSPLHF
CDR3 DNA: TGTGCCAGCAGCCCCCTCGGACAAGATAATTCACCCCTCCACTTT

J gene: TRBJ2-1
clone size: NA
D gene: TRBD2
V gene: TRBV3-1/TRBV3-2
CDR3 protein: CASSQLAAESNEQFF
CDR3 DNA: TGTGCCAGCAGCCAACTAGCGGCGGAGTCCAATGAGCAGTTCTTC

J gene: TRBJ2-7
clone size: few
D gene: TRBD2
V gene: TRBV30
CDR3 protein: CAWSVQLAGEQYF
CDR3 DNA: TGTGCCTGGAGTGTACAATTAGCGGGCGAGCAGTACTTC

J gene: TRBJ1-3
clone size: NA
D gene: TRBD1
V gene: TRBV19
CDR3 protein: CASATGGTGNTIYF
CDR3 DNA: TGTGCCAGTGCGACAGGGGGAACTGGAAACACCATATATTTT

J gene: TRBJ2-2
clone size: few
D gene: TRBD1
V gene: TRBV18
CDR3 protein: CASSPRTGATGELFF
CDR3 DNA: TGTGCCAGCTCACCACGCACAGGGGCCACCGGGGAGCTGTTTTTT

J gene: TRBJ2-1
clone size: NA
D gene: TRBD2
V gene: TRBV7-9
CDR3 protein: CASSSTSGSFDEQFF
CDR3 DNA: TGTGCCAGCAGCTCTACTAGCGGGAGTTTCGATGAGCAGTTCTTC

J gene: TRBJ2-2
clone size: NA
D gene: TRBD2
V gene: TRBV30
CDR3 protein: CAADPSSGETGELFF
CDR3 DNA: TGTGCCGCGGACCCCTCTAGCGGAGAAACCGGGGAGCTGTTTTTT

J gene: TRBJ1-1
clone size: NA
D gene: NA
V gene: TRBV5-5
CDR3 protein: CASSLIPGTRAEAFF
CDR3 DNA: TGTGCCAGCAGCTTGATTCCGGGAACGCGGGCTGAAGCTTTCTTT

J gene: TRBJ1-2
clone size: few
D gene: NA
V gene: TRBV19
CDR3 protein: CASSTQLNYGYTF
CDR3 DNA: TGTGCCAGTAGTACACAGTTAAACTATGGCTACACCTTC

J gene: TRBJ2-7
clone size: NA
D gene: NA
V gene: TRBV11-2
CDR3 protein: CASSLDRLSRYEQYF
CDR3 DNA: TGTGCCAGCAGCTTAGATCGTTTAAGTAGATACGAGCAGTACTTC

J gene: TRBJ1-2
clone size: few
D gene: TRBD1
V gene: TRBV2
CDR3 protein: CASVIQGANGYTF
CDR3 DNA: TGTGCCAGTGTCATACAGGGGGCGAATGGCTACACCTTC

J gene: TRBJ2-2
clone size: NA
D gene: NA
V gene: TRBV21-1
CDR3 protein: CASSKENIPSVGNTGELFF
CDR3 DNA: TGTGCCAGCAGCAAAGAGAATATACCTAGCGTCGGAAACACCGGGGAGCTGTTTTTT

J gene: TRBJ2-7
clone size: NA
D gene: TRBD2
V gene: TRBV5-1
CDR3 protein: CASSLGSGRTTYEQYF
CDR3 DNA: TGCGCCAGCAGCTTGGGTAGCGGGAGGACTACCTACGAGCAGTACTTC

J gene: TRBJ2-3
clone size: NA
D gene: TRBD2
V gene: TRBV5-1
CDR3 protein: CASSHSSGSTDTQYF
CDR3 DNA: TGCGCCAGCAGCCACTCTAGCGGTAGCACAGATACGCAGTATTTT

J gene: TRBJ2-5
clone size: NA
D gene: TRBD2
V gene: TRBV7-3
CDR3 protein: CASSYAAGVETQYF
CDR3 DNA: TGTGCCAGCAGCTACGCGGCGGGGGTGGAGACCCAGTACTTC

J gene: TRBJ1-2
clone size: NA
D gene: NA
V gene: TRBV20-1
CDR3 protein: CSASRGLNYGYTF
CDR3 DNA: TGCAGTGCTAGTAGGGGCTTAAACTATGGCTACACCTTC

J gene: TRBJ1-5
clone size: NA
D gene: NA
V gene: TRBV6-2/TRBV6-3
CDR3 protein: CASSYERGGLGNQPQHF
CDR3 DNA: TGTGCCAGCAGTTACGAGCGGGGGGGATTGGGCAATCAGCCCCAGCATTTT

J gene: TRBJ1-1
clone size: NA
D gene: NA
V gene: TRBV27
CDR3 protein: CASLFLQTAVEAFF
CDR3 DNA: TGTGCCAGCCTTTTCTTGCAGACAGCCGTTGAAGCTTTCTTT

J gene: TRBJ1-5
clone size: NA
D gene: TRBD1
V gene: TRBV3-1/TRBV3-2
CDR3 protein: CASSPSTGGNQPQHF
CDR3 DNA: TGTGCCAGCAGCCCCTCGACAGGGGGCAATCAGCCCCAGCATTTT

J gene: TRBJ1-2
clone size: NA
D gene: NA
V gene: TRBV4-1
CDR3 protein: CASSQESRTYANYGYTF
CDR3 DNA: TGCGCCAGCAGCCAAGAGTCGAGAACTTACGCTAACTATGGCTACACCTTC

J gene: TRBJ1-3
clone size: NA
D gene: NA
V gene: TRBV5-6
CDR3 protein: CASSSGGNTIYF
CDR3 DNA: TGTGCCAGCAGCTCCGGTGGAAACACCATATATTTT

J gene: TRBJ1-1
clone size: once
D gene: NA
V gene: TRBV10-2
CDR3 protein: CASSHRLLPLNTEAFF
CDR3 DNA: TGCGCCAGCAGCCACAGGTTATTGCCCCTGAACACTGAAGCTTTCTTT